This T cell receptor (beta chain) was sequenced during a study of blood T cell repertoires in COVID-19. Overall study: The analysed material was cDNA or gDNA that came from T cells, B-cell-depleted T cells, or PBMCs.

The authors' processing: From reference gene primer amplification, estimates of nucleated cell counts were derived. Sequenced by immunoSEQ multiplex PCR; TCRdb stores in-frame clones only, minus some. V and J calls and clone size follow that table, whereas D and trimming were derived from the DNA. This table holds about 270,000 clones, approximately 90% found once. Cohort allocation depended upon clinical history that participants reported. Each recovered donor of Cohort 3 presented with two negative PCRs, clearance, or symptom resolution. The CDR3 covers 15 residues. Germline CDR1 is MGHDK and CDR2 is SYGVNS. The V gene end was trimmed by 4 bases and the J gene end by 6 bases; junction bases not matched to a gene: 7.

The V and J genes are TRBV25-1 and TRBJ2-1; 9 bases fit TRBD2. Sequencing was performed on PBMCs or T cells enriched from blood (not recorded which). The source of this sequence is a woman between 50 and 59 years old who had recovered from COVID-19. The CDR3 region has the DNA TGTGCCAGCAGTGTCCAGCTAGCGGGGCTCAATGAGCAGTTCTTC. Translated: CASSVQLAGLNEQFF.